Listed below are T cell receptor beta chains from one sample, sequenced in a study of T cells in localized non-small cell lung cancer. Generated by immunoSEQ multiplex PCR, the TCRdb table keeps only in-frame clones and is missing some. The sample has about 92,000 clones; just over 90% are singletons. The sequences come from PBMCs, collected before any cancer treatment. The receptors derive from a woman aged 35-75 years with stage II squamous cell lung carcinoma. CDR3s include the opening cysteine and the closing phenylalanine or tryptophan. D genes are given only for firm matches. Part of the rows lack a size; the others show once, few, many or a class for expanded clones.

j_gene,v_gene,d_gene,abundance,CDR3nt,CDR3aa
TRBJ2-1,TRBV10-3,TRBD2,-,TGTGCCATCCGGGGACTAGCGGGGGGGCGCAATGAGCAGTTCTTC,CAIRGLAGGRNEQFF
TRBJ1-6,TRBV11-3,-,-,TGTGCCAGCAGCTTCAATAATTCACCCCTCCACTTT,CASSFNNSPLHF
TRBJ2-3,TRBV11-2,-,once,TGTGCCAGCCTACCGGACCTCGGGGGCACAGATACGCAGTATTTT,CASLPDLGGTDTQYF
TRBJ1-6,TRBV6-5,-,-,TGTGCCAGCAGTTACGGAGGGCACATCTATAATTCACCCCTCCACTTT,CASSYGGHIYNSPLHF
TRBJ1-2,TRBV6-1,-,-,TGTGCCAGCAGTGAAGAGGGTGGCTACACCTTC,CASSEEGGYTF
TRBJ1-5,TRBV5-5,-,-,TGTGCCAGCAGCTTGGTGGGGAGGGCAGAACAGCCCCAGCATTTT,CASSLVGRAEQPQHF
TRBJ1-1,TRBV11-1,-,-,TGTGCCAGCAGCTTCATGAGTGAGGCTTTCTTT,CASSFMSEAFF
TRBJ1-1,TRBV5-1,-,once,TGCGCCAGCAGCTTCTCGGCCGCAAACACTGAAGCTTTCTTT,CASSFSAANTEAFF
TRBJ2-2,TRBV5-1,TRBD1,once,TGCGCCAGCAGCCCGGGACCGGGACAGGGGGCGCTTGGTTGGAGCACCGGGGAGCTGTTTTTT,CASSPGPGQGALGWSTGELFF
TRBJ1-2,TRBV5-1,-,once,TGCGCCAGCAGCTTGGCCGGGGGCGGGAATGGCTACACCTTC,CASSLAGGGNGYTF
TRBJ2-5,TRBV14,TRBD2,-,TGTGCCAGCAGCTTTGCGGGGGGCCGGGAGACCCAGTACTTC,CASSFAGGRETQYF
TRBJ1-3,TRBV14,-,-,TGTGCCAGCAGGGACCTCTCTGGAAACACCATATATTTT,CASRDLSGNTIYF
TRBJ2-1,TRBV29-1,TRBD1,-,TGCAGCGTTGGATCAGGGGGCGGAGGTGAGCAGTTCTTC,CSVGSGGGGEQFF
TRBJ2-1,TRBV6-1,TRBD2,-,TGTGCCAGCAGACTAGCGGAGGCATACAATGAGCAGTTCTTC,CASRLAEAYNEQFF
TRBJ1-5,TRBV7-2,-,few,TGTGCCAGCAGCTTAGGTAGAGGGGGCAATCAGCCCCAGCATTTT,CASSLGRGGNQPQHF
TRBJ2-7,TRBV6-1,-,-,TGTGCCAGCAGTGTAGGTTTTTACGAGCAGTACTTC,CASSVGFYEQYF
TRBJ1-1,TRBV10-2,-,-,TGCGCCAGCAGTGGTGGGGGGCTCTCCCTGAACACTGAAGCTTTCTTT,CASSGGGLSLNTEAFF
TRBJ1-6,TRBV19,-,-,TGTGCCAGTAGTATAGAGGGGAACAATTCACCCCTCCACTTT,CASSIEGNNSPLHF
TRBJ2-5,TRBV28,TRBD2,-,TGTGCCAGCAGTCCCGACCAGCGGGGGGGACAAGAGACCCAGTACTTC,CASSPDQRGGQETQYF
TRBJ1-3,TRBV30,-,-,TGTGCCTGGGGAGGTGGAAACACCATATATTTT,CAWGGGNTIYF
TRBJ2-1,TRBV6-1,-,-,TGTGCCAGGAAGTTACGCTCCTACAATGAGCAGTTCTTC,CARKLRSYNEQFF
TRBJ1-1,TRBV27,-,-,TGTGCCAGCAGTTCCGCACAGGCGGGGGACACTGAAGCTTTCTTT,CASSSAQAGDTEAFF
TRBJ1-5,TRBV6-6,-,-,TGTGCCAGCAGTCTTAAGCGGACCGAGTCGGGTCAGCCCCAGCATTTT,CASSLKRTESGQPQHF
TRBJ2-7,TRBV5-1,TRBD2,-,TGCGCCAGCAGCCTCGGGACTAGCGGGAGGTGGTCCTACGAGCAGTACTTC,CASSLGTSGRWSYEQYF
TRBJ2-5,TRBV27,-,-,TGTGCCAGCAGTTTAAGCTCAGCAATCATAGAGACCCAGTACTTC,CASSLSSAIIETQYF
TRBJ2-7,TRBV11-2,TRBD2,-,TGTGCCAGCAGCTTAGATCTAGCGGCGACCTACGAGCAGTACTTC,CASSLDLAATYEQYF
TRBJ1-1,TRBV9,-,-,TGTGCCAGCAGCGCACAGGGTAACACTGAAGCTTTCTTT,CASSAQGNTEAFF
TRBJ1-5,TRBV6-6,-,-,TGTGCCAGCAGTTACTCCTCAAATCAGCCCCAGCATTTT,CASSYSSNQPQHF
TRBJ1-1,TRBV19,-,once,TGTGCCAGTAGCCGAAGCGGGACATTCATGAACACTGAAGCTTTCTTT,CASSRSGTFMNTEAFF
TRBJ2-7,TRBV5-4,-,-,TGTGCCAGCAGCTTGAAAGTTAGCCCCTACGAGCAGTACTTC,CASSLKVSPYEQYF
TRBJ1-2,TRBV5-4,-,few,TGTGCCAGCAGCCCCGGGCCTCGTAACTATGGCTACACCTTC,CASSPGPRNYGYTF
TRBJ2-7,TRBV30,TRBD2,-,TGTGCCTGGACCAGACGGGCGGGAGTTTCCGAGCAGTACTTC,CAWTRRAGVSEQYF
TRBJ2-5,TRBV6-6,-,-,TGTGCCAGCAGTTACTCGCGGGGCAGGGTCCAAGAGACCCAGTACTTC,CASSYSRGRVQETQYF
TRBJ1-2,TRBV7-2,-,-,TGTGCCAGCACCCCCGGACAGTCCTATGGCTACACCTTC,CASTPGQSYGYTF
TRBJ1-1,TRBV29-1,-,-,TGCAGCGTTGAACCTCCGGGGATCACTGAAGCTTTCTTT,CSVEPPGITEAFF
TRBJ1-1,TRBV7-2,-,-,TGTGCCAGCAGCTTAGACTTCGACGGGAACACTGAAGCTTTCTTT,CASSLDFDGNTEAFF
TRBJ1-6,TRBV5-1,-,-,TGCGCCAGCAGCTTGGATGGCAGCCCTAATTCACCCCTCCACTTT,CASSLDGSPNSPLHF
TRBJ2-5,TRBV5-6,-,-,TGTGCCAGCAGCACACCATCACGGGGAGCGCTGGGTGTCGAGACCCAGTACTTC,CASSTPSRGALGVETQYF
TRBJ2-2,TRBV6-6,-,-,TGTGCCAGCAGTTACAAGGGCACCGGGGAGCTGTTTTTT,CASSYKGTGELFF
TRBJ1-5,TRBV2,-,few,TGTGCCAGCACTTCGGGGGCCAATCAGCCCCAGCATTTT,CASTSGANQPQHF
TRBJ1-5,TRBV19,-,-,TGTGCCAGTAGTATAGAATGGGGGAAGCCCCAGCATTTT,CASSIEWGKPQHF
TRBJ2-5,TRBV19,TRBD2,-,TGTGCCAGTAGTATAGGGACAGCGGGAGTGGGAGAGACCCAGTACTTC,CASSIGTAGVGETQYF
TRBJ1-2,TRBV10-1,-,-,TGCGCCAGCAGCTCCGGACAGTATGGCTACACCTTC,CASSSGQYGYTF
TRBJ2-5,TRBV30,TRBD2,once,TGTGCCTTGGGGGGGGTTCGGGCGGAGACCCAGTACTTC,CALGGVRAETQYF
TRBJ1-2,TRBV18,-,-,TGTGCCAGCTCAGTGGGTACGTCCTCCACCTTC,CASSVGTSSTF
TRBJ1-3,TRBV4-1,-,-,TGCGCCAGCAGCCAAGAGGCGCGAAACACCATATATTTT,CASSQEARNTIYF
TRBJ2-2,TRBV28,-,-,TGTGCCAGCAGTTTGGGGTCCGGGGAGCTGTTTTTT,CASSLGSGELFF
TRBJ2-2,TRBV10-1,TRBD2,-,TGCGCCAGAGGCAGGCGGGAGACCGGGGAGCTGTTTTTT,CARGRRETGELFF
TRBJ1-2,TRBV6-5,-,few,TGTGCCAGCAGTACCAAATTAGGGCATGGCTACACCTTC,CASSTKLGHGYTF
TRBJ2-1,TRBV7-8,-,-,TGTGCCAGCAGCTTAGTTGGGCGTCCAGTCAAAAATGAGCAGTTCTTC,CASSLVGRPVKNEQFF
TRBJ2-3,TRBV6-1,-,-,TGTGCCAGCAGTGAGACGTACACGGATACGCAGTATTTT,CASSETYTDTQYF
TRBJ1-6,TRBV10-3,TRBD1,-,TGTGCCATCTCGCGACTAGACAGGGGCGATTATAATTCACCCCTCCACTTT,CAISRLDRGDYNSPLHF
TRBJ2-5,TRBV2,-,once,TGTGCCAGCAGTGAAACCCCAGGCCGACAAGAGACCCAGTACTTC,CASSETPGRQETQYF
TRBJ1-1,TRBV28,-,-,TGTGCCAGCAGTTTAGTAGGAATGAACACTGAAGCTTTCTTT,CASSLVGMNTEAFF
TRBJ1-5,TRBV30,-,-,TGTGCCTGGAACTTGGGCAATCAGCCCCAGCATTTT,CAWNLGNQPQHF